This passage covers 7 T cell receptor beta chains from one sample sequenced in a study of post-analysis software for immune sequencing data. Incorporated into the TCR beta cDNA libraries were unique molecular identifiers, which served to reduce PCR and sequencing biases. TCRdb used MiXCR to reprocess the PCR reads, holding one entry per CDR3 protein. The sample holds a few hundred thousand distinct CDR3 sequences; around 37% are singletons and the top ten take under 15%. Study findings and constraints: Roughly 5 TRBV segments, TRBV5-6, TRBV5-1 and TRBV20-1 among them, were found more frequent in patients than controls.

These receptors have no identified antigens. The material sequenced was blood. The source is a girl aged 5-17 years with multiple sclerosis.

In its sample, this clonotype was seen a few times. The chain is built from TRBV13 and TRBJ1-6; D call uncertain. The germline gives CDR1 PRHDT, CDR2 FYEKMQ (reference sequence). Trimming left V 2 bases short and J 9 bases short, with 14 bases between. The CDR3 contains 15 residues. This CDR3 reads CASSLRPGEGSPLHF. In nucleotides, the CDR3 is TGTGCCAGCAGCTTAAGGCCGGGTGAAGGTTCACCCCTCCACTTT.

On this clonotype: Lacking the conserved final phenylalanine or tryptophan, this CDR3 likely reflects a read error. The chain links TRBV29-1 to TRBJ1-5; a weak D match, TRBD1 (6 bases). This CDR3 has 14 residues. The ends were cut back, 5 bases at V and 5 bases at J, with 16 bases in the middle. Germline-derived CDR1 and CDR2 are SQVTM and ANQGSEA. DNA for the CDR3: TGCAGCGTTATATCAGGGGCTGGCGATCAGCCCCAGCATTGT. It yields the protein CSVISGAGDQPQHC.

This clonotype has only a few counts. The V and J genes are TRBV7-8 and TRBJ2-7; 7 bases agree with TRBD1. This CDR3 has 14 amino acids. The germline CDR1 and CDR2 sequences are SGHVS and FQNEAQ. Trimming at V came to 4 bases and at J to 5 bases, leaving 8 bases not matched to a gene. The CDR3 reads CASSSTTGTDEQYF. As DNA, the CDR3 is TGTGCCAGCAGCTCGACGACAGGGACGGACGAGCAGTACTTC.

This clonotype was recorded a few times. This chain uses TRBV7-2 with TRBJ1-2; D remains unclear. The V gene lost 5 bases and the J gene lost 8 bases, with 15 bases spanning the gap. The length of the CDR3 is 13 residues. Germline V gene sequence: CDR1 SGHTA, CDR2 FQGNSA. The DNA of the CDR3 is TGTGCCAGCAGCCCCCCGGGCCGCGGGGGCTACACCTTC. This gives the protein CASSPPGRGGYTF. The whole variable domain, remainder taken from reference TRBV7-2 and TRBJ1-2, is GAGVSQSPSNKVTEKGKDVELRCDPISGHTALYWYRQSLGQGLEFLIYFQGNSAPDKSGLPSDRFSAERTGGSVSTLTIQRTQQEDSAVYLCASSPPGRGGYTFGSGTRLTVV.

This sequence joins TRBV5-5 and TRBJ2-7; maybe TRBD1 (6 bases). V shed 4 bases and J shed 3 bases, with 23 bases lying between them. This CDR3 contains 17 residues. Germline assignment: CDR1 SGHKS and CDR2 YYEKEE (reference sequence). The CDR3 coding sequence is TGTGCCAGCAGCCAGAATTCTTCGACAGGCATTCTCTACGAGCAGTACTTC. It is translated as CASSQNSSTGILYEQYF.

This sequence joins TRBV5-1 and TRBJ2-5; weak D call: TRBD1 (5 bases). CDR1 SGHRS and CDR2 YFSETQ come from the germline V gene. The germline V and J ends were trimmed by 4 bases and 11 bases, with 24 bases remaining between them. This CDR3 has 15 amino acids. The CDR3 protein is CASSVTGAPYNEQYF. CDR3 coding DNA: TGCGCCAGCAGCGTAACAGGAGCACCTTACAATGAGCAGTACTTC.

The chain has TRBV6-2 or TRBV6-3 and TRBJ2-1; D not certain. V lost 2 bases and J 4 bases, leaving 9 bases between the germline ends. CDR3 size: 14 residues. CDR1 and CDR2 from the germline V gene are MNHEY and SVGEGT. In nucleotides, the CDR3 is TGTGCCAGCAGTTACGCCGGGCCATACAATGAGCAGTTCTTC. It yields the protein CASSYAGPYNEQFF.